This TCR beta chain comes out of a study of shared clonotypes between healthy human individuals. Selected positively for CCR7 and CD45RO-negative, naive CD8 cells excluded terminally differentiated effector memory CD45RA+ cells. The length of the CDR3 is 11 residues. CDR1 SNHLY and CDR2 FYNNEI come from the germline V gene. The V end lost 8 bases, the J end lost 5 bases, and 9 bases lay between the germline ends. Study-wide findings and caveats: About 5% of naive CD4 clonotypes were shared across a few donors.

In regard to this clone: Its specificity is not known.

The authors ran the assay at deep level. The table came from immunoSEQ multiplex PCR; TCRdb's copy has only in-frame clones and leaves some out. The sample holds around 1.9 million clones; about 93% are singletons and the top ten take under 2%. Sample: naive CD8+ T cells from PBMCs. The rearrangement uses TRBV2 and TRBJ1-2; possibly TRBD1 for D (5 bases). The receptor comes from a man between 18 and 35 years old in good health. Some clones in this sample may be carry-over from other donors' samples. The CDR3 spells CASVSGYGYTF. The DNA of the CDR3 is TGTGCCAGCGTCTCAGGGTATGGCTACACCTTC.